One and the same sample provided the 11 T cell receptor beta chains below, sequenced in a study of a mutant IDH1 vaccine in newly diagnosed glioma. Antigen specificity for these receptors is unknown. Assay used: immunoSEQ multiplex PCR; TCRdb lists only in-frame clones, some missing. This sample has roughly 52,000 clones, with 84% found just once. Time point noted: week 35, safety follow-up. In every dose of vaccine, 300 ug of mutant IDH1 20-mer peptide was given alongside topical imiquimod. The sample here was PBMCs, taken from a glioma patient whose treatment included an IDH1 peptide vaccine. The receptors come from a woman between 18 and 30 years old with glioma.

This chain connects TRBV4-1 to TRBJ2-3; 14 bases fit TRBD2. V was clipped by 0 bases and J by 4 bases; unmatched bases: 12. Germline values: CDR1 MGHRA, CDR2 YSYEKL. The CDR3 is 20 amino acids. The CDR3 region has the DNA TGCGCCAGCAGCCAAGATGGGGGTAGGACTAGCGGGGGGTTGGCAGATACGCAGTATTTT. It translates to CASSQDGGRTSGGLADTQYF.

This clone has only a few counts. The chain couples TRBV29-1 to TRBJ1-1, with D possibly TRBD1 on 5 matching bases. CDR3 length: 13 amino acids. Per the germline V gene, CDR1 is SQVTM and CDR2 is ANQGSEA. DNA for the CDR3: TGCACCTTTTTGGGGCAGCTGAACACTGAAGCTTTCTTT. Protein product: CTFLGQLNTEAFF.

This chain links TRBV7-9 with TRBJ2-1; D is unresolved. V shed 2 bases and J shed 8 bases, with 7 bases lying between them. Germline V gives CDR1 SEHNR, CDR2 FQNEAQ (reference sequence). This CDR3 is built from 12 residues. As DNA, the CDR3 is TGTGCCAGCAGCTTACGGGTCCATGAGCAGTTCTTC. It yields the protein CASSLRVHEQFF.

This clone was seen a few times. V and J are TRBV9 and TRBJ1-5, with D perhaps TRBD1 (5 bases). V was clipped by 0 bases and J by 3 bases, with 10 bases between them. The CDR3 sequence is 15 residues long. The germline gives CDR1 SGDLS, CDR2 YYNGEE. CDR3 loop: CASSVEGFVNQPQHF. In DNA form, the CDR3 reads TGTGCCAGCAGCGTAGAGGGGTTCGTCAATCAGCCCCAGCATTTT.

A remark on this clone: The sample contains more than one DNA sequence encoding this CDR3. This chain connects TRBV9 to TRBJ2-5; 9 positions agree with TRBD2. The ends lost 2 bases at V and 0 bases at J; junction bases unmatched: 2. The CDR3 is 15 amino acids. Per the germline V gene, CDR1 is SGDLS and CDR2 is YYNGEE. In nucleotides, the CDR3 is TGTGCCAGCAGCGTGAGCGGGGGGTACCAAGAGACCCAGTACTTC. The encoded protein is CASSVSGGYQETQYF. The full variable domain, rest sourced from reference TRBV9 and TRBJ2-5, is DSGVTQTPKHLITATGQRVTLRCSPRSGDLSVYWYQQSLDQGLQFLIQYYNGEERAKGNILERFSAQQFPDLHSELNLSSLELGDSALYFCASSVSGGYQETQYFGPGTRLLVL.

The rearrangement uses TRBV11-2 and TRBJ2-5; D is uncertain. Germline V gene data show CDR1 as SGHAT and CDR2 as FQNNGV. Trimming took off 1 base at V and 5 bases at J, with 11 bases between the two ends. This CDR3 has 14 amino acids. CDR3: CASSLVKPVETQYF. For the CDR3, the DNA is TGTGCCAGCAGCTTAGTTAAACCTGTTGAGACCCAGTACTTC.

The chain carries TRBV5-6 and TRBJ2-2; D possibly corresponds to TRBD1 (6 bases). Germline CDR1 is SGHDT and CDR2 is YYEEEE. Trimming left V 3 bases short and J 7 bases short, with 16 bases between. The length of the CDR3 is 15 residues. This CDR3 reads CASSSDRLLGGELFF. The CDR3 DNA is TGTGCCAGCAGCTCCGACAGGCTTCTTGGCGGGGAGCTGTTTTTT. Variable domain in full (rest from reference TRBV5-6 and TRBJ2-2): DAGVTQSPTHLIKTRGQQVTLRCSPKSGHDTVSWYQQALGQGPQFIFQYYEEEERQRGNFPDRFSGHQFPNYSSELNVNALLLGDSALYLCASSSDRLLGGELFFGEGSRLTVL.

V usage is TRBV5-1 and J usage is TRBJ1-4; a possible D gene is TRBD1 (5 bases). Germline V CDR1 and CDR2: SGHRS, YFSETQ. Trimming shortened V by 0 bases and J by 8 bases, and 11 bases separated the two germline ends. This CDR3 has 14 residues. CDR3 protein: CASSLGGRGEKLFF. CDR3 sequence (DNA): TGCGCCAGCAGCTTGGGGGGCAGAGGGGAAAAACTGTTTTTT.

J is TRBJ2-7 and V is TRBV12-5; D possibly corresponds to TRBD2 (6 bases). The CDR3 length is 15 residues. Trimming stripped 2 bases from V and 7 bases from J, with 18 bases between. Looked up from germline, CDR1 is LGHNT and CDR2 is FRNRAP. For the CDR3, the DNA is TGTGCTAGTGGTTTGCCGGCGACTAGTAGGTATGAGCAGTACTTC. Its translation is CASGLPATSRYEQYF.

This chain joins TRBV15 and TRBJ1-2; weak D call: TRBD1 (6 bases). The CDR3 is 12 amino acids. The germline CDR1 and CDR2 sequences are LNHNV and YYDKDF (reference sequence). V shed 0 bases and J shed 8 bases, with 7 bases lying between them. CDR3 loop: CATSREGAGYTF. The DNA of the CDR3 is TGTGCCACCAGCAGAGAGGGGGCGGGCTACACCTTC.

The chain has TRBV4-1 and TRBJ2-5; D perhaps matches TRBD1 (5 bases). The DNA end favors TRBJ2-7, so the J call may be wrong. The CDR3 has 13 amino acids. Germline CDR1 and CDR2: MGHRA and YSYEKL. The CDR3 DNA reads TGCGCCAGCAGCCAAGTCGACAGCTACGAGCAGTACTTC. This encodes CASSQVDSYEQYF.